The 10 T cell receptor beta chains below come from one sample, sequenced in a study of blood T cell repertoires in COVID-19. TCRdb's table, derived via immunoSEQ multiplex PCR, lists solely in-frame clones and lacks some. The sample carries roughly 97,000 clones, around 87% recorded once. Material for sequencing was peripheral blood. All receptors derive from a man in his forties or fifties with acute or convalescent COVID-19.

This chain links TRBV3-1 (or the pseudogene TRBV3-2) with TRBJ2-7; D gene ambiguous. Germline V gene data show CDR1 as LGHDT and CDR2 as YNNKEL (reference sequence). The V gene lost 2 bases and the J gene lost 9 bases, with 11 bases spanning the gap. CDR3 size: 12 residues. CDR3 DNA sequence: TGTGCCAGCAGCCAAATGGTGTGGCCGCAGTACTTC. Its translation is CASSQMVWPQYF.

The chain couples TRBV28 to TRBJ2-5; TRBD2 is a possible D gene (6 bases). Deletions cut 3 bases from V and 5 bases from J, with 13 bases between. CDR1 and CDR2 (germline): MDHEN, SYDVKM. The CDR3 is 14 residues long. CDR3 nucleotides: TGTGCCAGCAGTTTGCCGAGAGGAGGGGAGACCCAGTACTTC. Translated, it gives CASSLPRGGETQYF.

The chain uses TRBV7-2 and TRBJ2-2, with 9 bases fitting TRBD2. With V trimmed by 2 bases and J by 6 bases, 7 bases remained unmatched. The V gene's germline CDR1 is SGHTA and CDR2 FQGNSA. The CDR3 runs to 16 residues. CDR3 in DNA: TGTGCCAGCAGCTTACAGGGACTAGCATTCCCCGGGGAGCTGTTTTTT. Translation: CASSLQGLAFPGELFF.

The rearrangement links TRBV15 to TRBJ2-6; D gene ambiguous. The CDR3 length is 17 residues. Germline-derived CDR1 and CDR2 are LNHNV and YYDKDF (reference sequence). The V gene lost 1 base and the J gene lost 0 bases, with 10 bases spanning the gap. CDR3 nucleotides: TGTGCCACCAGCAGAGTAACAGCCCTCTCTGGGGCCAACGTCCTGACTTTC. Translating gives CATSRVTALSGANVLTF.

The gene calls are TRBV15 and TRBJ2-7; unclear D gene. Germline CDR1 and CDR2: LNHNV and YYDKDF (reference sequence). This CDR3 is built from 13 residues. With 5 bases removed from V and 1 base from J, the gap between germline ends came to 9 bases. CDR3 nucleotides: TGTGCCACCAGCTATGCAGTATCCTACGAGCAGTACTTC. This gives the protein CATSYAVSYEQYF.

This clone was observed a single time. The chain combines TRBV2 with TRBJ1-1; possible D gene TRBD1, 6 bases. The length of the CDR3 is 15 residues. The germline V gene encodes CDR1 SNHLY and CDR2 FYNNEI. V lost 6 bases to trimming and J lost 1 base, with 15 bases between them. The CDR3 DNA reads as TGTGCCAGCAGGGTCCCTCGGGGGGCGAACACTGAAGCTTTCTTT. Translated, it gives CASRVPRGANTEAFF. Looking up the rest from reference TRBV2 and TRBJ1-1 gives the full variable domain: EPEVTQTPSHQVTQMGQEVILRCVPISNHLYFYWYRQILGQKVEFLVSFYNNEISEKSEIFDDQFSVERPDGSNFTLKIRSTKLEDSAMYFCASRVPRGANTEAFFGQGTRLTVV.

The chain recombines TRBV7-9 with TRBJ1-1; tentatively, D is TRBD1 (5 bases). Trimming left V 5 bases short and J 3 bases short, with 16 bases between. The CDR3 covers 15 residues. CDR1 and CDR2 from the germline V gene are SEHNR and FQNEAQ (reference sequence). In nucleotides, the CDR3 is TGTGCCAGCAGCCCGCGACAGAAACTGGACACTGAAGCTTTCTTT. Translated, it gives CASSPRQKLDTEAFF. Variable domain in full (rest from reference TRBV7-9 and TRBJ1-1): DTGVSQNPRHKITKRGQNVTFRCDPISEHNRLYWYRQTLGQGPEFLTYFQNEAQLEKSRLLSDRFSAERPKGSFSTLEIQRTEQGDSAMYLCASSPRQKLDTEAFFGQGTRLTVV.

V usage is TRBV25-1 and J usage is TRBJ2-1, with a tentative D call TRBD2 (5 bases). Germline V gene data show CDR1 as MGHDK and CDR2 as SYGVNS. V was clipped by 3 bases and J by 9 bases, with 12 bases between them. The CDR3 covers 13 residues. The CDR3 spells CASSDYAGIEQFF. The DNA for the CDR3 is TGTGCCAGCAGTGATTATGCCGGGATTGAGCAGTTCTTC.

V and J are TRBV10-3 and TRBJ1-4, with 12 bases identical to TRBD1. Trimming took 2 bases from V and 6 from J; bases not matched to a gene: 4. The CDR3 sequence is 16 residues long. Germline values: CDR1 ENHRY, CDR2 SYGVKD. CDR3 in amino acids: CAISEGTGGAHEKLFF. The CDR3 DNA is TGTGCCATCAGTGAGGGGACAGGGGGCGCCCATGAAAAACTGTTTTTT.

This chain's CDR3 is CASRRSSGRQETQYF. In DNA form, the CDR3 reads TGCGCCAGCAGACGGAGTAGCGGGAGGCAAGAGACCCAGTACTTC. The chain combines TRBV5-1 with TRBJ2-5; 10 bases fit TRBD2. Germline V gene lookup returns CDR1 SGHRS and CDR2 YFSETQ. The CDR3 totals 15 residues. The V and J ends lost 5 bases and 2 bases, in that order; junction bases with no gene match: 6. The whole variable domain, filled in from reference TRBV5-1 and TRBJ2-5, reads KAGVTQTPRYLIKTRGQQVTLSCSPISGHRSVSWYQQTPGQGLQFLFEYFSETQRNKGNFPGRFSGRQFSNSRSEMNVSTLELGDSALYLCASRRSSGRQETQYFGPGTRLLVL.